One and the same sample provided the 18 T cell receptor beta chains below, sequenced in a study of identical twins. In TCRdb, the 5' RACE reads were re-called with MiXCR into one record per CDR3 protein. There are some 760,000 distinct CDR3 sequences in the sample; about 20% occur only once, and around 12% lies in the top ten. These same data were also listed under a study on T cells expressing NK-cell markers.

What was sequenced was PBMCs. The receptor set was obtained from a young woman in good health.

The genes are TRBV20-1 and TRBJ2-1, with 12 bases that match TRBD2. In germline, CDR1 is DFQATT, CDR2 SNEGSKA (reference sequence). The V and J ends lost 4 bases and 8 bases, in that order; junction bases with no gene match: 9. The CDR3 runs to 15 residues. CDR3 sequence (DNA): TGCAGTGCTAAAAGACCTAGCGGGGGGGCTGATGAGCAGTTCTTC. It specifies CSAKRPSGGADEQFF.

This clonotype was found many times. This chain connects TRBV9 to TRBJ1-1, with a possible D match to TRBD1 (6 bases). Trimming removed 0 bases from V and 7 bases from J, with 13 bases in between. The CDR3 has 14 residues. Germline V gene sequence: CDR1 SGDLS, CDR2 YYNGEE. The CDR3: CASSVAPGVGEAFF. CDR3 coding DNA: TGTGCCAGCAGCGTAGCCCCAGGGGTAGGTGAAGCTTTCTTT.

The genes are TRBV20-1 and TRBJ1-1; 7 bases are a match to TRBD1. The trim removed 6 bases at V and 1 base at J, leaving 11 bases unmatched. Germline V gene data show CDR1 as DFQATT and CDR2 as SNEGSKA (reference sequence). The CDR3 spans 15 residues. Written as DNA, the CDR3 is TGCAGTGCCACGGACAGGATTGTCGCGAACACTGAAGCTTTCTTT. Protein product: CSATDRIVANTEAFF.

This chain uses TRBV5-1 with TRBJ2-1; TRBD2 aligns across 12 bases. V gave up 7 bases and J gave up 7 bases; unmatched junction bases: 3. The CDR3 is made up of 13 amino acids. Germline V gene lookup returns CDR1 SGHRS and CDR2 YFSETQ. For the CDR3, the DNA is TGCGCCAGCGGCGGACTAGCGGGGAATGAGCAGTTCTTC. Protein: CASGGLAGNEQFF.

The chain joins TRBV6-1 to TRBJ2-6; possibly TRBD2 for D (7 bases). Germline V lookup: CDR1 MNHNS, CDR2 SASEGT. Trimming took 6 bases from V and 3 from J, leaving 12 bases between them. The CDR3 totals 15 residues. This chain's CDR3 is CASRSGGVGANVLTF. The DNA for the CDR3 is TGTGCCAGCAGGTCGGGGGGCGTTGGGGCCAACGTCCTGACTTTC.

This clonotype came up a few times. The J gene is TRBJ2-7, the V gene TRBV6-2 or TRBV6-3; 9 positions match TRBD2. Per germline, CDR1 MNHEY and CDR2 SVGEGT. The CDR3 is 16 amino acids. The V segment lost 1 base and the J segment 5 bases; nucleotides outside the gene matches: 9. The CDR3 nucleotides are TGTGCCAGCAGTTACTGGTCTAGCGGGGTGTCGGACGAGCAGTACTTC. Protein product: CASSYWSSGVSDEQYF.

The rearrangement links TRBV29-1 to TRBJ2-1; 9 positions agree with TRBD2. With V trimmed by 4 bases and J by 7 bases, 5 bases remained unmatched. The CDR3 runs 13 residues. Germline assignment: CDR1 SQVTM and CDR2 ANQGSEA. CDR3 protein: CSVAQTSGNEQFF. CDR3 DNA: TGCAGCGTTGCCCAAACTAGCGGGAATGAGCAGTTCTTC.

The chain recombines TRBV21-1 with TRBJ2-5. TRBV21-1 is annotated as a pseudogene. This CDR3 contains 15 residues. The CDR3 sequence is CASTRIVMVQETQYF. The CDR3, as DNA: TGTGCCAGCACCCGAATTGTAATGGTCCAAGAGACCCAGTACTTC.

This clonotype was seen many times. V gene TRBV10-3 combines with J gene TRBJ1-4; 10 positions match TRBD1. Germline lookup yields CDR1 ENHRY and CDR2 SYGVKD. The CDR3 loop spans 13 amino acids. The J segment lost 5 bases and the V segment lost 6 bases, leaving 0 bases of the junction unmatched. In DNA, the CDR3 is TGTGCCATCAGGGGACAGGGGAATGAAAAACTGTTTTTT. Translation: CAIRGQGNEKLFF.

In this sample, this clonotype turned up many times. The chain recombines TRBV20-1 with TRBJ2-5; perhaps TRBD2 as D (6 bases). The CDR3 runs 13 residues. Germline values: CDR1 DFQATT, CDR2 SNEGSKA (reference sequence). The V end lost 7 bases, the J end lost 5 bases, and 17 bases lay between the germline ends. The CDR3 bases are TGCAGTGTACCCGGTCGGGGGAGTGAGACCCAGTACTTC. Translating it yields CSVPGRGSETQYF.

This clonotype was picked up many times. V usage is TRBV12-3 or TRBV12-4 and J usage is TRBJ1-2; D is perhaps TRBD1 (5 bases). V shed 6 bases and J shed 6 bases, with 11 bases lying between them. The CDR3 consists of 12 residues. CDR3 bases: TGTGCCAGCAGCCTTGGGACCCATGGCTACACCTTC. Translated: CASSLGTHGYTF.

This clonotype was counted many times. V is TRBV12-3 or TRBV12-4 and J is TRBJ2-1; TRBD2 matches at 11 bases. J gave up 0 bases and V 8 bases, and 0 bases lay outside the gene matches. The CDR3 is 14 amino acids. The DNA for the CDR3 is TGTGCCAGCCTAGCGGGGGGCTCCTACAATGAGCAGTTCTTC. This codes for CASLAGGSYNEQFF.

This chain connects TRBV6-5 to TRBJ2-5; possibly TRBD2 for D (6 bases). The CDR3 is made up of 14 amino acids. V lost 3 bases and J lost 5, with 13 bases in between. CDR1 is MNHEY and CDR2 is SVGAGI in the germline V gene. DNA of the CDR3: TGTGCCAGCAGTTATGTGGGAGGTCGTGAGACCCAGTACTTC. It encodes CASSYVGGRETQYF.

The chain recombines TRBV18 with TRBJ1-2, with D perhaps TRBD1 (6 bases). CDR3 length: 15 residues. CDR1 KGHSH and CDR2 LQKENI come from the germline V gene. V was pared by 4 bases and J by 2 bases, with 14 bases between. The CDR3 coding sequence is TGTGCCAGCTCACAACAGGGTCTTGGGAACTATGGCTACACCTTC. The encoded protein is CASSQQGLGNYGYTF. Supplemented by reference TRBV18 and TRBJ1-2, the full variable domain reads NAGVMQNPRHLVRRRGQEARLRCSPMKGHSHVYWYRQLPEEGLKFMVYLQKENIIDESGMPKERFSAEFPKEGPSILRIQQVVRGDSAAYFCASSQQGLGNYGYTFGSGTRLTVV.

This chain links TRBV5-1 with TRBJ2-5; 9 positions agree with TRBD1. The J segment lost 3 bases and the V segment lost 0 bases, leaving 3 bases of the junction unmatched. CDR3 length: 15 amino acids. Germline V lookup: CDR1 SGHRS, CDR2 YFSETQ. The CDR3 DNA reads TGCGCCAGCAGCTTGGCCCGGGACAGGGAAGAGACCCAGTACTTC. It encodes CASSLARDREETQYF.

This clonotype was detected only a few times. This sequence joins TRBV7-9 and TRBJ1-2; D possibly corresponds to TRBD1 (5 bases). V lost 5 bases to trimming and J lost 4 bases, with 14 bases between them. This CDR3 is built from 14 residues. Germline V gene data show CDR1 as SEHNR and CDR2 as FQNEAQ (reference sequence). The CDR3 sequence is CASSAGLTVYGYTF. In nucleotides, the CDR3 is TGTGCCAGCAGCGCAGGACTGACAGTCTATGGCTACACCTTC.

The J gene is TRBJ1-1, the V gene TRBV29-1, with D possibly TRBD1 on 5 matching bases. Trimming removed 4 bases at V and 1 base at J, with 10 bases between. This CDR3 is 13 amino acids long. In germline, CDR1 is SQVTM, CDR2 ANQGSEA. CDR3 DNA sequence: TGCAGCGTTGCACTCCAGGGGAACACTGAAGCTTTCTTT. Protein sequence: CSVALQGNTEAFF.

The chain joins TRBV15 to TRBJ2-1; TRBD1 matches at 8 bases. The CDR3 totals 14 residues. From germline, CDR1 is LNHNV and CDR2 YYDKDF (reference sequence). Unmatched junction bases numbered 7, after V lost 3 bases and J lost 9 bases. The CDR3 loop reads CATSSATGEGEQFF. The CDR3 nucleotides read TGTGCCACCAGCAGCGCGACAGGGGAAGGTGAGCAGTTCTTC.